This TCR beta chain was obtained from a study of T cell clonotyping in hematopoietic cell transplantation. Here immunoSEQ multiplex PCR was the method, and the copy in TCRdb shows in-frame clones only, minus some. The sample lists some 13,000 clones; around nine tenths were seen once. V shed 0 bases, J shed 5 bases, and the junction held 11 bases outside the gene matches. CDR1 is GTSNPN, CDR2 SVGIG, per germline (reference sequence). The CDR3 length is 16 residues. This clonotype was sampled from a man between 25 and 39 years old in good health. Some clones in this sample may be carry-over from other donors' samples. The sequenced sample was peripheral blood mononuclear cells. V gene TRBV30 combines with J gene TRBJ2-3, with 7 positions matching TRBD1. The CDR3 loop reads CAWSVRLGSGGDTQYF. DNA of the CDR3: TGTGCCTGGAGTGTACGACTGGGGTCAGGGGGAGATACGCAGTATTTT.